This T cell receptor (beta chain) is drawn from a study of blood T cell repertoires in COVID-19. Across the whole study: Nucleic acid was either cDNA or gDNA, and it came from T cells, B-cell-depleted T cells, or PBMCs.

V gave up 2 bases and J gave up 5 bases, with 8 bases separating them. The CDR3 is made up of 13 amino acids. Germline loops: CDR1 SGHDT, CDR2 YYEEEE. Original analysis: Amplified reference gene primers provided the basis for estimating nucleated cell counts. Profiled with immunoSEQ multiplex PCR; TCRdb holds only in-frame clones, not every one. The D gene and trimming were derived from the DNA, and the V and J assignments and clone size from that table. This sample yields around 340,000 clones, of which roughly 87% are seen a single time; 3.9% belongs to the top ten. Those enrolled in Seattle joined during active infection and were followed longitudinally afterward.

This sequence originates from a woman aged 55-75 years with COVID-19, enrolled during active disease. Sequencing input: peripheral blood. The genes are TRBV5-6 and TRBJ2-1; a weak D match, TRBD1 (5 bases). The CDR3 sequence is CASSLSRDNEQFF. Written as DNA, the CDR3 is TGTGCCAGCAGCTTAAGCAGGGACAATGAGCAGTTCTTC.